These 9 T cell receptor beta chains originate from one sample sequenced in a study of blood T cell repertoires in COVID-19. Profiled with immunoSEQ multiplex PCR; TCRdb holds only in-frame clones, not every one. The table lists about 50,000 clones, 85% to 90% of them singletons, with approximately 6% in the top ten. Input material: peripheral blood. These receptors were obtained from a woman aged 60-75 years with acute or convalescent COVID-19.

The chain employs TRBV4-3 and TRBJ2-3; 7 bases line up with TRBD1. After removal of 4 bases from V and 1 base from J, the junction contained 8 bases not matched to a gene. Per the germline V gene, CDR1 is LGHNA and CDR2 is YSLEER. The CDR3 totals 16 residues. This chain's CDR3 is CASSPGGMLGTDTQYF. CDR3 nucleotide sequence: TGCGCCAGCAGCCCAGGGGGTATGTTGGGCACAGATACGCAGTATTTT.

The chain joins TRBV6-5 to TRBJ2-7, with a weak D call TRBD1 (5 bases). CDR3 length: 16 residues. The ends were cut back, 0 bases at V and 0 bases at J, with 12 bases in the middle. The germline V gene encodes CDR1 MNHEY and CDR2 SVGAGI. This CDR3 is CASSYSGAWSSYEQYF. In nucleotides, the CDR3 is TGTGCCAGCAGTTACTCAGGGGCTTGGAGCTCCTACGAGCAGTACTTC.

The chain carries TRBV5-8 and TRBJ1-3; tentative D call: TRBD1 (5 bases). Trimming stripped 2 bases from V and 4 bases from J, with 13 bases between. Germline V gene sequence: CDR1 SGHTS, CDR2 YDEGEE. The CDR3 totals 15 residues. CDR3 sequence reads: CASSLRGPFGNTIYF. The CDR3 coding sequence is TGTGCCAGCAGCTTAAGGGGCCCGTTCGGAAACACCATATATTTT.

The CDR3: CASGSQPQHF. As DNA, the CDR3 is TGTGCCAGTGGCAGTCAGCCCCAGCATTTT. This chain links TRBV6-5 with TRBJ1-5; no reliable D call. Germline CDR1 and CDR2: MNHEY and SVGAGI. The CDR3 is made up of 10 amino acids. V was trimmed by 9 bases and J by 6 bases, leaving 6 bases between them.

This sequence joins TRBV15 and TRBJ2-7; D unresolved. The CDR3 has 12 amino acids. Germline V gene sequence: CDR1 LNHNV, CDR2 YYDKDF (reference sequence). V shed 5 bases and J shed 1 base, with 6 bases lying between them. The CDR3: CATSQDSYEQYF. The CDR3 nucleotides are TGTGCCACCAGCCAGGATTCCTACGAGCAGTACTTC.

The rearrangement joins TRBV6-6 to TRBJ2-7; 7 nucleotides align to TRBD1. Germline V gene lookup returns CDR1 MNHNY and CDR2 SVGAGI (reference sequence). The junction had 15 bases not matched to a gene; V was cut back by 8 bases and J by 2 bases. The CDR3 contains 16 residues. CDR3 coding DNA: TGTGCCAGCCGTTTAACCTCCGGACAGGCTGCCTACGAGCAGTACTTC. Protein: CASRLTSGQAAYEQYF.

The chain has TRBV29-1 and TRBJ2-4, with 7 positions matching TRBD1. V trimming: 6 bases; J trimming: 1 base; junction bases outside the gene matches: 9. The CDR3 is made up of 15 amino acids. Per germline, CDR1 SQVTM and CDR2 ANQGSEA. The CDR3 DNA follows: TGCAGCGTCGCCTTAATGACAGGGGCCAAAAACATTCAGTACTTC. Translating gives CSVALMTGAKNIQYF.

The CDR3 loop reads CALATGVGTDTQYF. In DNA, the CDR3 is TGTGCACTAGCCACGGGGGTTGGCACAGATACGCAGTATTTT. This chain links TRBV6-5 with TRBJ2-3; D might be TRBD2 (6 bases). The CDR3 loop spans 14 amino acids. Germline V gene sequence: CDR1 MNHEY, CDR2 SVGAGI.

DNA for the CDR3: TGTGCCAGCCGCGGCCGGGGGTTGGAGACCCAGTACTTC. As protein: CASRGRGLETQYF. V is TRBV27 and J is TRBJ2-5; perhaps TRBD2 as D (6 bases). Germline loops: CDR1 MNHEY, CDR2 SMNVEV (reference sequence). Between the trimmed V and J ends, which lost 8 bases and 5 bases, there was a span of 15 bases. The CDR3 loop spans 13 amino acids.